Included here is one T cell receptor beta chain sequence, with context. No antigen is known for it. The data originate from a study of CD8+ T cells in alopecia areata. The CDR3 has 14 residues. Germline V gene sequence: CDR1 GTSNPN, CDR2 SVGIG (reference sequence). Trimming removed 0 bases from V and 7 bases from J, with 13 bases in between. General study results and limits: Tofacitinib significantly reduced both scalp clonality and expanded CD8+ clones among the top 100.

Treatment of the sample: oral pan-JAK inhibitor, 5-10 mg twice daily. RNA extraction and reverse transcription yielded cDNA as sequencing template. Produced via immunoSEQ multiplex PCR; TCRdb's table is partial and in-frame only. The sample consists of some 200,000 clones, roughly 64% of them appearing once. This clonotype originated in a human donor with alopecia areata. The chain recombines TRBV30 with TRBJ1-5; TRBD1 might be the D (6 bases). This specimen was CD8+ T cells sorted from blood, taken at week 24, from a patient treated with tofacitinib. The CDR3 loop is CAWSVWGGGQPQHF. The CDR3 nucleotides are TGTGCCTGGAGTGTATGGGGGGGCGGACAGCCCCAGCATTTT.